The subject of this entry is one T cell receptor beta chain. The CDR3 has 15 residues. The V gene's germline CDR1 is SGHNT and CDR2 YENEEA. The V and J ends lost 2 bases and 6 bases respectively, with 14 bases between them. The table came from immunoSEQ multiplex PCR; TCRdb's copy has only in-frame clones and leaves some out. Counted here are 65,000 to 80,000 clones, roughly nine tenths occurring once; the ten biggest clones make up about 0.22%. The sample is drawn from a study of T cell changes during pregnancy in multiple sclerosis. The rearrangement joins TRBV11-3 to TRBJ2-1; tentative D call: TRBD1 (5 bases). The clonotype originates from a female donor with multiple sclerosis, enrolled in a pregnancy study. The material was CD4+ T cells from peripheral blood mononuclear cells, obtained before pregnancy. The CDR3 loop reads CASSLTGVFGNEQFF. CDR3 coding DNA: TGTGCCAGCAGCTTAACAGGAGTATTTGGCAATGAGCAGTTCTTC.